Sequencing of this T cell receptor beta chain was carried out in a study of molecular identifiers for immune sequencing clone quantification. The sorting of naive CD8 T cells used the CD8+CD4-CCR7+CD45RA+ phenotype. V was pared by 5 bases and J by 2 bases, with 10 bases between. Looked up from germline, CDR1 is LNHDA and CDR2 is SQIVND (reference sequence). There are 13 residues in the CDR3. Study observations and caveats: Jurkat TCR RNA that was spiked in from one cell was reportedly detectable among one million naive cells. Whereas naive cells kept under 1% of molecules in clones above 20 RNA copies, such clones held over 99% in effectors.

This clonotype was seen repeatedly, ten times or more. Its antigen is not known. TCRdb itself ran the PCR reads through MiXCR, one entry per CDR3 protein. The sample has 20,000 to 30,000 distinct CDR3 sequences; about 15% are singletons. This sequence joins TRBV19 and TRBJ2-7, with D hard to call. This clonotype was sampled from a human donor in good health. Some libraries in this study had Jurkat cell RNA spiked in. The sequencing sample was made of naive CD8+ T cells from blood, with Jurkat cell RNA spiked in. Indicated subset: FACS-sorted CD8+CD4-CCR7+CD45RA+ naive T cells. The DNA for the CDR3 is TGTGCCAGTAGTCAAACAGCTCCCTACGAGCAGTACTTC. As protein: CASSQTAPYEQYF. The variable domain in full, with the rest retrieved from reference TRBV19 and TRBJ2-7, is DGGITQSPKYLFRKEGQNVTLSCEQNLNHDAMYWYRQDPGQGLRLIYYSQIVNDFQKGDIAEGYSVSREKKESFPLTVTSAQKNPTAFYLCASSQTAPYEQYFGPGTRLTVT.